The 9 T cell receptor beta chains below come from one sample, sequenced in a study of shared clonotypes between healthy human individuals. Sequencing used immunoSEQ multiplex PCR; TCRdb keeps in-frame clones, though not all of them. The table has millions of clones, more than 85% seen once. The source material was naive CD4+ T cells from PBMCs. Documented subset: CD45RA+ positively selected. These receptors were taken from a man aged 18 to 30 in good health. Some clones in this sample may be carry-over from other donors' samples.

As concerns this clone: This sample also contains other DNA sequences that code for the same CDR3. The chain joins TRBV7-2 to TRBJ1-3, with D possibly being TRBD1 (5 bases). The CDR3 consists of 15 residues. From germline, CDR1 is SGHTA and CDR2 FQGNSA. Trimming took off 1 base at V and 0 bases at J, with 7 bases between the two ends. The DNA of the CDR3 is TGTGCCAGCAGCTTAGAGGGGCACTCTGGAAACACCATATATTTT. This sequence encodes CASSLEGHSGNTIYF.

J is TRBJ1-5 and V is TRBV7-9, with unresolved D. Germline CDR1 reads SEHNR; CDR2 reads FQNEAQ (reference sequence). Trimming shortened V by 6 bases and J by 2 bases, and 8 bases separated the two germline ends. This CDR3 is 13 amino acids long. CDR3 sequence (DNA): TGTGCCAGCAGTAGGGTACGCAATCAGCCCCAGCATTTT. Its translation: CASSRVRNQPQHF. Full variable domain (outside the CDR3, taken from reference TRBV7-9 and TRBJ1-5): DTGVSQNPRHKITKRGQNVTFRCDPISEHNRLYWYRQTLGQGPEFLTYFQNEAQLEKSRLLSDRFSAERPKGSFSTLEIQRTEQGDSAMYLCASSRVRNQPQHFGDGTRLSIL.

J is TRBJ1-2 and V is TRBV7-2; no definite D call. Germline loops: CDR1 SGHTA, CDR2 FQGNSA. The CDR3 consists of 12 residues. V was shortened by 7 bases and J by 4 bases, with 10 bases between the two germline ends. CDR3 coding DNA: TGTGCCAGCACTCAGGACGGCTATGGCTACACCTTC. Translation gives CASTQDGYGYTF.

V gene TRBV7-2 combines with J gene TRBJ2-6; D is ambiguous. V lost 5 bases and J lost 2, with 13 bases in between. This CDR3 has 16 residues. Germline loops: CDR1 SGHTA, CDR2 FQGNSA. CDR3 DNA: TGTGCCAGCAGCCGTTTACGGGCAACTGGGGCCAACGTCCTGACTTTC. As protein: CASSRLRATGANVLTF.

The chain employs TRBV7-3 and TRBJ2-3, with D possibly being TRBD1 (6 bases). V lost 5 bases to trimming and J lost 0 bases, with 9 bases between them. The CDR3 consists of 14 residues. Germline V gives CDR1 SGHTA, CDR2 FQGTGA. CDR3 in DNA: TGTGCCAGCAGCAACGGACAGAGCACAGATACGCAGTATTTT. Protein sequence: CASSNGQSTDTQYF.

The V and J genes are TRBV13 and TRBJ2-5; weak D call: TRBD2 (6 bases). The CDR3 has 11 amino acids. Per germline, CDR1 PRHDT and CDR2 FYEKMQ (reference sequence). V lost 11 bases to trimming and J lost 5 bases, with 12 bases between them. CDR3: CASRSGETQYF. The CDR3 region has the DNA TGTGCCTCGAGGAGCGGGGAGACCCAGTACTTC.

The chain joins TRBV5-3 to TRBJ1-1; D is uncertain. TRBV5-3 is filed as an ORF, its function uncertain. CDR3 size: 15 residues. The V end was cut by 3 bases, the J end by 1 base, with 13 bases between. The CDR3 DNA reads TGTGCCAGAAGCTCCAGGCAAGGGCCGAACACTGAAGCTTTCTTT. Translation gives CARSSRQGPNTEAFF.

This chain links TRBV7-9 with TRBJ2-7; 11 bases match TRBD2. With V trimmed by 9 bases and J by 7 bases, 20 bases remained unmatched. Germline V gene lookup returns CDR1 SEHNR and CDR2 FQNEAQ (reference sequence). The CDR3 spans 17 residues. The CDR3 DNA is TGTGCCAGTGGGGGCCCCGGTCGACTAGCGGGACTTGGTGAGCAGTACTTC. Protein product: CASGGPGRLAGLGEQYF. The full variable domain, in which reference TRBV7-9 and TRBJ2-7 provide the parts outside the CDR3, is DTGVSQNPRHKITKRGQNVTFRCDPISEHNRLYWYRQTLGQGPEFLTYFQNEAQLEKSRLLSDRFSAERPKGSFSTLEIQRTEQGDSAMYLCASGGPGRLAGLGEQYFGPGTRLTVT.

This chain connects TRBV5-1 to TRBJ1-1; D may be TRBD1 (5 bases). Germline loops: CDR1 SGHRS, CDR2 YFSETQ. CDR3 length: 14 residues. Trimming stripped 0 bases from V and 8 bases from J, with 14 bases between. The CDR3 sequence is CASSLEARGSEAFF. The CDR3 DNA reads as TGCGCCAGCAGCTTGGAGGCGCGGGGCTCGGAAGCTTTCTTT.